This T cell receptor (beta chain) was sequenced during a study of T cell repertoires in cytomegalovirus infection. Germline V CDR1 and CDR2: SGHKS, YYEKEE (reference sequence). Deletions cut 4 bases from V and 10 bases from J, with 12 bases between. The CDR3 runs to 12 residues. This clonotype was counted at least ten times. The antigen remains undetermined. TCRdb itself ran the reads through MiXCR, one entry per CDR3 protein. The sample includes about 130,000 distinct CDR3 sequences, 7.5% to 9% of them seen just once. General study findings and limits: It was HLA-C-restricted CMV-specific TCR beta clonotypes that dominated the response ex vivo. Public TCR beta family frequency separated CMV-and-HLA carriers, including in an independent cohort.

This clonotype was sampled from a human donor in good health (CMV status not recorded). Some clones in this sample may be carry-over from other donors' samples. The V call is TRBV5-5, the J call TRBJ2-1, with a possible D match to TRBD1 (6 bases). Sequencing input: PBMCs. The CDR3 region is CASSPTDREQFF. Here the CDR3 DNA reads TGTGCCAGCAGCCCGACCGACAGGGAGCAGTTCTTC. The entire variable domain, with the rest obtained from reference TRBV5-5 and TRBJ2-1, is as follows: DAGVTQSPTHLIKTRGQQVTLRCSPISGHKSVSWYQQVLGQGPQFIFQYYEKEERGRGNFPDRFSARQFPNYSSELNVNALLLGDSALYLCASSPTDREQFFGPGTRLTVL.